This T cell receptor beta chain originates from a study of blood T cells in healthy people across ages. Looking at the study overall: Template switching caught about one barcoded beta molecule for each two T cells.

This CDR3 is 12 amino acids long. Germline V CDR1 and CDR2: DFQATT, SNEGSKA (reference sequence). Trimming took off 6 bases at V and 4 bases at J, with 12 bases between the two ends. The second PCR ran about 6 to 11 cycles with a sample-barcoded 5' primer and J-beta primers. TCRdb itself ran the 5' RACE reads through MiXCR, one entry per CDR3 protein. The sample shows roughly 700,000 distinct CDR3 sequences, about 32% of them seen only once. For this clonotype: Its cognate antigen is unknown.

Each individual donor underwent a draw of about 9.1 milliliters of peripheral blood. Broader study findings: TCR beta diversity per million T cells fell roughly linearly with age. Naive CD4+ cell counts and diversity both ran higher in long-lived than in aged donors.

Sequencing input: blood. This receptor was obtained from a woman aged 80 or older in good health. The V and J genes are TRBV20-1 and TRBJ1-2; the D is unclear. The CDR3 region has the DNA TGCAGTGCACCTGAGATGCTCTATGGCTACACCTTC. This sequence encodes CSAPEMLYGYTF.